This is a list of T cell receptor beta chains from one sample in a study of cytomegalovirus exposure and HLA in healthy donors. Method: immunoSEQ multiplex PCR; TCRdb's copy keeps in-frame clones and lacks some. The sample has approximately 190,000 clones, approximately 70% seen once. The specimen was PBMCs. The receptors derive from a woman in her 30s in good health and CMV-seronegative. CDR3s leave out the opening cysteine and the closing phenylalanine or tryptophan. Each record gives: J gene, CDR3 length, V gene, CDR3 protein.

TRBJ2-7 | 13 | TRBV7-2 | ASSLVRDRAYEQY
TRBJ1-6 | 15 | TRBV6-1 | ASSASSGTVYNSPLH
TRBJ2-1 | 11 | TRBV27 | ASSFNLETDMF
TRBJ1-5 | 13 | TRBV19 | ASSMSGGAYQPQH
TRBJ1-2 | 14 | TRBV14 | ASSRGQGAKNYGYT
TRBJ1-5 | 12 | TRBV5-1 | ASSLEATGKPQH
TRBJ2-7 | 12 | TRBV15 | ATSRDKGPYEQY
TRBJ2-3 | 12 | TRBV6-6 | ASRNGGRADTQY
TRBJ1-4 | 11 | TRBV6-6 | ASGGSLNEKLF
TRBJ1-3 | 15 | TRBV7-2 | ASSLFGPMGDGNTIY
TRBJ2-2 | 15 | TRBV7-3 | ASSRGGAAPPGGELF
TRBJ2-7 | 12 | TRBV18 | ASSPPSGFYEQY
TRBJ1-1 | 11 | TRBV29-1 | SVDSALYTEAF
TRBJ2-1 | 13 | TRBV11-2 | ASSSQPRELNEQF
TRBJ1-5 | 12 | TRBV7-9 | ASSHGTGDQPQH
TRBJ2-7 | 11 | TRBV7-9 | ASRFGLEYEQY
TRBJ2-3 | 13 | TRBV27 | ASSLKAGVTDTQY
TRBJ2-7 | 13 | TRBV11-2 | ASSLNPGGSYEQY
TRBJ1-1 | 13 | TRBV7-9 | ASSSPWTVNTEAF
TRBJ1-2 | 10 | TRBV30 | AWSVGGYGYT
TRBJ1-3 | 15 | TRBV9 | ASSSDSPTWRGNTIY
TRBJ1-1 | 11 | TRBV7-9 | SSSDNRNTEAF
TRBJ2-3 | 18 | TRBV7-8 | ASSPRWGPLHNPSTDTQY
TRBJ1-2 | 13 | TRBV11-2 | ASSSHRATNYGYT
TRBJ2-7 | 9 | TRBV4-3 | ASSQVNEQY
TRBJ1-5 | 11 | TRBV6-5 | ASTPGLSQPQH
TRBJ2-1 | 14 | TRBV5-1 | ASSSTTLKIYNEQF
TRBJ2-5 | 12 | TRBV19 | ASSPGTFQGTQY
TRBJ1-3 | 13 | TRBV6-5 | ASTPDSVSGNTIY
TRBJ1-3 | 11 | TRBV7-9 | ASRGGIESTIY
TRBJ2-1 | 11 | TRBV27 | ASSLSGLNEQF
TRBJ2-1 | 16 | TRBV6-4 | ASNLLGPSSGNYNEQF
TRBJ1-3 | 13 | TRBV15 | ATSTARGGGNTIY
TRBJ2-1 | 13 | TRBV30 | AWTIDGSSYNEQF
TRBJ1-2 | 11 | TRBV25-1 | ASRDRELWGYT
TRBJ2-2 | 12 | TRBV5-1 | ASSRDRGSGELF
TRBJ1-6 | 11 | TRBV28 | ASRPGFRSPLH
TRBJ2-7 | 14 | TRBV15 | ATSRDIGGSSYEQY
TRBJ1-1 | 13 | TRBV5-1 | ASSFTGDLNTEAF
TRBJ2-3 | 17 | TRBV4-2 | ASSQEFYFGGTSTDTQY
TRBJ2-3 | 11 | TRBV19 | ASSYQGADTQY
TRBJ1-1 | 11 | TRBV25-1 | ASWTGLNTEAF
TRBJ2-1 | 13 | TRBV19 | ASSITSGEYNEQF
TRBJ2-1 | 13 | TRBV11-2 | ASSLDGREYNEQF
TRBJ1-5 | 12 | TRBV15 | ATSRDHEVGPQH
TRBJ2-7 | 15 | TRBV27 | ASSLGYGTSGSYEQY
TRBJ2-2 | 13 | TRBV27 | ASTSGTGWPGELF
TRBJ1-6 | 16 | TRBV13 | ASSLSRGGIRNNSPLH
- | 14 | TRBV7-8 | ASSLTSFEGAYEQY
TRBJ2-7 | 13 | TRBV7-2 | ASSLVVGGAGEQY
TRBJ1-2 | 14 | TRBV4-2 | ASSPPFKGQGNGYT
TRBJ2-1 | 11 | TRBV18 | ASLSGIPMGQF